The 2 T cell receptor beta chains listed next were all sequenced from one sample in a study of cytomegalovirus exposure and HLA in healthy donors. Primers included in the PCR were 60 Vbeta and 13 Jbeta primers. Repertoires were generated with immunoSEQ multiplex PCR, while TCRdb's copy carries only in-frame clones and drops some. Here the sample spans about 78,000 clones, 80% being singletons. The sequencing sample was made of PBMCs. The receptors were sampled from a woman between 50 and 59 years old in good health and CMV-seropositive.

This chain uses TRBV6-6 with TRBJ1-2; 12 bases line up with TRBD1. This CDR3 has 16 amino acids. V was pared by 6 bases and J by 3 bases, with 8 bases of the junction left unmatched. Germline loops: CDR1 MNHNY, CDR2 SVGAGI (reference sequence). CDR3 amino acids: CASSHSGTGGDYGYTF. CDR3 sequence (DNA): TGTGCCAGCAGCCACTCCGGGACAGGGGGCGACTATGGCTACACCTTC.

As concerns this clone: Distinct nucleotide sequences in the sample also encode this CDR3. The chain combines TRBV2 with TRBJ2-3; 8 bases line up with TRBD1. CDR1 and CDR2 from the germline V gene are SNHLY and FYNNEI. V lost 3 bases, J lost 0 bases, and 8 bases stayed unmatched. The CDR3 length is 17 residues. The CDR3 protein is CASSDDRGSLSTDTQYF. CDR3 DNA: TGTGCCAGCAGTGATGACAGGGGCAGCCTTAGCACAGATACGCAGTATTTT.